This record covers a single T cell receptor beta chain. The table came from immunoSEQ multiplex PCR; TCRdb's copy has only in-frame clones and leaves some out. The sample yields fewer than 250,000 clones, around 84% seen once. The data derive from a study of blood T cell repertoires in COVID-19. Trimming removed 3 bases from V and 5 bases from J; junction bases left unmatched: 7. This CDR3 spans 15 amino acids. CDR1 and CDR2 (germline): SGHRS, YFSETQ. The sample taken for sequencing was peripheral blood. The chain joins TRBV5-1 to TRBJ1-4; 7 bases are shared with TRBD1. This TCR was sampled from a woman of 80 years or more with COVID-19, enrolled during active disease. The CDR3 sequence: CASSSQTGPNEKLFF. The CDR3 DNA is TGCGCCAGCAGCTCCCAGACAGGGCCAAATGAAAAACTGTTTTTT.